This TCR beta chain was captured by sequencing in a study of T cell repertoires in cytomegalovirus infection (dated by TCRdb to about 2019). With respect to the entire study: Peptide stimulations targeted recently identified HLA-C-restricted CMV epitopes, whose presentation resists viral immunomodulation, together with well-studied HLA-B-restricted epitopes. Donor HLA type was relevant to the analysis, because carriage of CMV infection together with the matching HLA type was indicated by public TCR beta signatures. The paper as a whole reports these results and caveats: In the ex vivo response, HLA-C-restricted CMV-specific TCR beta clonotypes were dominant, and in two of eight donors the single most frequent clonotype came from this HLA-C-restricted group. Carriers of CMV infection plus the relevant HLA type were discriminated by the cumulative frequency of public TCR beta family members in the study cohort and in an independent roughly 380-donor cohort.

This sample was sequenced with an Illumina HiSeq 1500. The public reads were quality trimmed at Q25 with fastp and then assembled into clones with MiXCR by TCRdb, keeping productive beta chains. Identical CDR3 proteins give one entry, which carries the most common genes and DNA. The sample table shows about 920,000 distinct CDR3 sequences, and around 31% are seen once. The ten biggest clones cover more than 12% of the sample. What this sample's treatment or condition label stands for: in vitro stimulation with specific CMV peptide epitopes to enrich CMV-specific T cells. Inclusive of the bounding cysteine and phenylalanine, the CDR3 is 12 residues long. Just CDR3 DNA is preserved here, 36 bases in frame from base 1. V and J are truncated by 4 bases and 8 bases respectively, leaving an intervening sequence of 11 bases. CDR1 is given as SEHNR and CDR2 as FQNEAQ, both from the germline V gene (reference sequence).

Comment on this clonotype: What antigen it recognizes has not been identified. Qualities for individual bases were not recorded, and no much larger clone is one base off.

This chain is built from TRBV7-9 and TRBJ1-2; TRBD1 could be the D gene, as 5 bases match. The material sequenced was cultured CD8+ T cells from PBMCs, taken from culture after CMV antigen stimulation. The receptor comes from a human donor in good health (CMV status not recorded). Some clones in this sample may be carry-over from other donors' samples. The DNA is TGTGCCAGCAGCTCGGAGGGGACGGGCTACACCTTC. The encoded protein is CASSSEGTGYTF. Supplemented by the reference TRBV7-9 and TRBJ1-2 proteins around the CDR3, the complete variable domain is DTGVSQNPRHKITKRGQNVTFRCDPISEHNRLYWYRQTLGQGPEFLTYFQNEAQLEKSRLLSDRFSAERPKGSFSTLEIQRTEQGDSAMYLCASSSEGTGYTFGSGTRLTVV.